The rows below give T cell receptor beta chains drawn from one sample of a study of T cell responses to AZD1222 COVID-19 vaccine. Sequencing was performed with immunoSEQ multiplex PCR; in TCRdb, only in-frame clones are kept and a portion is missing. The sample consists of about 200,000 clones, 85% to 95% of them appearing once. The sample here was peripheral blood, taken 28 days after the second AZD1222 dose. The receptors were gathered from an adult who received the AZD1222 COVID-19 vaccine. CDR3s include the opening cysteine and the closing phenylalanine or tryptophan. Each record gives: clone size, J gene, CDR3 length, V gene, D gene, CDR3 protein, CDR3 DNA. D genes are given only for firm matches. The size field is filled for only some rows; it gives once, few, many or a size class.

.,TRBJ2-7,12,TRBV2,.,CATEQWTYEQYF,TGTGCCACAGAGCAGTGGACCTACGAGCAGTACTTC
.,TRBJ2-1,13,TRBV11-3,.,CASSDYLDNEQFF,TGTGCCAGCAGCGACTACTTAGACAATGAGCAGTTCTTC
once,TRBJ2-7,12,TRBV3-1/TRBV3-2,.,CASSSRRREQYF,TGTGCCAGCAGCTCCCGGAGGAGGGAGCAGTACTTC
.,TRBJ2-3,14,TRBV2,.,CASSEAGGLDTQYF,TGTGCCAGCAGTGAAGCGGGGGGGCTAGATACGCAGTATTTT
.,TRBJ2-1,15,TRBV7-2,.,CASSLTTDPYNEQFF,TGTGCCAGCAGCTTAACAACAGACCCCTACAATGAGCAGTTCTTC
.,TRBJ2-7,13,TRBV12-5,.,CASGPGYSYEQYF,TGTGCTAGTGGTCCGGGGTACTCCTACGAGCAGTACTTC
many,TRBJ2-2,14,TRBV4-3,TRBD1,CASSHADRAGELFF,TGCGCCAGCAGCCACGCCGACAGGGCCGGGGAGCTGTTTTTT
.,TRBJ1-2,15,TRBV9,TRBD1,CASSPRQGIPYGYTF,TGTGCCAGCAGCCCCCGACAGGGTATCCCCTATGGCTACACCTTC
.,TRBJ2-2,14,TRBV7-2,.,CASSGYKNTGELFF,TGTGCCAGCAGCGGCTATAAGAACACCGGGGAGCTGTTTTTT
once,TRBJ2-2,16,TRBV5-1,.,CASSKDGYSNTGELFF,TGCGCCAGCAGCAAGGACGGCTACTCGAACACCGGGGAGCTGTTTTTT
.,TRBJ2-3,20,TRBV19,.,CASSIQLTGIGTPSTDTQYF,TGTGCCAGTAGTATTCAACTTACAGGCATCGGAACCCCTAGCACAGATACGCAGTATTTT
.,TRBJ1-3,16,TRBV6-5,.,CASSYSTPSSGNTIYF,TGTGCCAGCAGTTACTCGACGCCTAGTTCTGGAAACACCATATATTTT
.,TRBJ1-1,16,TRBV6-8,.,CASSRNPVQATPEAFF,TGTGCCAGCAGTAGAAATCCGGTACAGGCAACACCTGAAGCTTTCTTT
.,TRBJ2-5,15,TRBV6-5,.,CASREGDGFQETQYF,TGTGCCAGCAGGGAGGGGGACGGATTCCAAGAGACCCAGTACTTC
.,TRBJ2-3,14,TRBV6-5,TRBD2,CASTKAGGPDTQYF,TGTGCCAGCACCAAAGCGGGGGGGCCAGATACGCAGTATTTT
few,TRBJ2-3,13,TRBV5-1,.,CASSYVVGDTQYF,TGCGCCAGCAGCTACGTGGTGGGGGATACGCAGTATTTT
.,TRBJ1-4,13,TRBV28,.,CASRSGNNEKLFF,TGTGCCAGCAGGTCCGGAAATAATGAAAAACTGTTTTTT
.,TRBJ1-3,14,TRBV19,.,CATRQPSSGNTIYF,TGTGCCACCCGACAGCCTTCCTCTGGAAACACCATATATTTT